The 23 T cell receptor beta chains listed next were all sequenced from one sample in a study of shared T cell receptors in the human thymus (dated by TCRdb to the early 2020s). Libraries were built with the immunoSEQ multiplex PCR assay. TCRdb provides this immuneACCESS table in a form limited to in-frame rearrangements. Some clones are lacking; in checked studies, under half of them reflect an unresolved V gene, and why the rest are absent is not known. The sample records about 500,000 clones, about four fifths of which are singletons. The ten largest clones capture approximately 0.013% of the sample. In addition, the sample was reused for a study of human thymus T cells.

Input material: thymocytes. Source of these receptors: a boy in the first two years of life with a congenital heart defect. Donor details come from another sample of the same person, matched by shared clones.

This chain joins TRBV7-8 and TRBJ2-4, with D perhaps TRBD2 (7 bases). Germline CDR1 and CDR2: SGHVS and FQNEAQ. CDR3 length equals 18 residues. The V and J ends lost 5 bases and 0 bases respectively, with 20 bases between them. The CDR3 is CASSPRGRGDLAKNIQYF. The CDR3 coding sequence is TGTGCCAGCAGCCCTAGGGGGAGGGGAGACTTAGCCAAAAACATTCAGTACTTC. The whole variable domain, remainder taken from reference TRBV7-8 and TRBJ2-4, is GAGVSQSPRYKVAKRGQDVALRCDPISGHVSLFWYQQALGQGPEFLTYFQNEAQLDKSGLPSDRFFAERPEGSVSTLKIQRTQQEDSAVYLCASSPRGRGDLAKNIQYFGAGTRLSVL.

This chain links TRBV2 with TRBJ1-1; D call uncertain. From germline, CDR1 is SNHLY and CDR2 FYNNEI. This CDR3 region has 13 residues. Trimming cost V 0 bases and J 5 bases, with 7 bases left between them. CDR3 in DNA: TGTGCCAGCAGTGAAGCTACGGGGACTGAAGCTTTCTTT. Encoded protein: CASSEATGTEAFF.

The chain carries TRBV4-3 and TRBJ2-3, with D possibly TRBD1 on 7 matching bases. V was pared by 2 bases and J by 0 bases, with 9 bases between. Germline V gene lookup returns CDR1 LGHNA and CDR2 YSLEER. The CDR3 loop spans 15 amino acids. The CDR3 nucleotides are TGCGCCAGCAGCCAACCAGGGGGGAGCACAGATACGCAGTATTTT. This codes for CASSQPGGSTDTQYF.

The chain joins TRBV7-2 to TRBJ2-2; D might be TRBD1 (8 bases). The CDR3 is 14 residues long. Trimming pared 5 bases from V and 6 bases from J, leaving 13 bases between. From germline, CDR1 is SGHTA and CDR2 FQGNSA. The CDR3, as DNA: TGTGCCAGCAGCCTACAGGGGGGGGCCGGGGAGCTGTTTTTT. Encoded protein: CASSLQGGAGELFF.

This chain joins TRBV27 and TRBJ2-3, with 12 bases identical to TRBD1. Germline V lookup: CDR1 MNHEY, CDR2 SMNVEV (reference sequence). The CDR3 is 17 residues long. The V segment lost 5 bases and the J segment 5 bases; nucleotides outside the gene matches: 11. CDR3 protein: CASSPWGTGGGRDTQYF. Here the CDR3 DNA reads TGTGCCAGCAGTCCCTGGGGGACAGGGGGCGGAAGAGATACGCAGTATTTT.

The J gene is TRBJ2-1, the V gene TRBV7-2; 9 bases are a match to TRBD1. Germline CDR1 SGHTA, CDR2 FQGNSA. The CDR3 length is 14 residues. V was clipped by 5 bases and J by 5 bases; unmatched bases: 4. The CDR3 coding sequence is TGTGCCAGCAGCGAGGGACAGGGCGACAATGAGCAGTTCTTC. Amino acids: CASSEGQGDNEQFF.

The gene calls are TRBV7-9 and TRBJ1-4; 8 bases line up with TRBD1. V was clipped by 4 bases and J by 5 bases; unmatched bases: 9. The CDR3 runs 16 residues. Germline assignment: CDR1 SEHNR and CDR2 FQNEAQ (reference sequence). CDR3 sequence reads: CASSSKDRAVNEKLFF. CDR3 nucleotide sequence: TGTGCCAGCAGCTCTAAGGACAGGGCGGTAAATGAAAAACTGTTTTTT.

The genes are TRBV27 and TRBJ2-7; a weak D match, TRBD1 (6 bases). The germline V gene encodes CDR1 MNHEY and CDR2 SMNVEV (reference sequence). This CDR3 is built from 15 residues. Trimming stripped 5 bases from V and 2 bases from J, with 16 bases between. CDR3 sequence reads: CASSPWTVNTYEQYF. CDR3 bases: TGTGCCAGCAGTCCCTGGACAGTAAACACCTACGAGCAGTACTTC.

This clone was seen a handful of times. V and J are TRBV7-2 and TRBJ2-7, with 9 bases lining up with TRBD2. The CDR3 consists of 16 residues. The germline V gene has CDR1 SGHTA and CDR2 FQGNSA. Germline trimming cut 2 bases from V and 2 bases from J; bases unmatched to any gene: 7. CDR3 amino acids: CASSLSGRPDPYEQYF. CDR3 DNA sequence: TGTGCCAGCAGCTTAAGCGGGAGGCCAGACCCCTACGAGCAGTACTTC.

This clone was found a few times. The chain recombines TRBV7-9 with TRBJ2-1; the match to TRBD2 covers 14 bases. V trimming: 3 bases; J trimming: 6 bases; junction bases outside the gene matches: 13. Germline loops: CDR1 SEHNR, CDR2 FQNEAQ (reference sequence). CDR3 length equals 19 residues. CDR3 in amino acids: CASSFLQTSGRALGNEQFF. In nucleotides, the CDR3 is TGTGCCAGCAGCTTCTTGCAGACTAGCGGGAGGGCCTTGGGCAATGAGCAGTTCTTC.

The CDR3 region is CASSPGEGARGARYQETQYF. CDR3 in DNA: TGTGCCAGCTCACCGGGTGAGGGGGCGCGAGGTGCCCGGTACCAAGAGACCCAGTACTTC. V is TRBV18 and J is TRBJ2-5; 7 nucleotides match TRBD1. V was pared by 3 bases and J by 0 bases, with 19 bases of the junction left unmatched. The length of the CDR3 is 20 residues. Per germline, CDR1 KGHSH and CDR2 LQKENI. Supplemented by reference TRBV18 and TRBJ2-5, the full variable domain reads NAGVMQNPRHLVRRRGQEARLRCSPMKGHSHVYWYRQLPEEGLKFMVYLQKENIIDESGMPKERFSAEFPKEGPSILRIQQVVRGDSAAYFCASSPGEGARGARYQETQYFGPGTRLLVL.

This clone was seen a handful of times. This rearrangement joins TRBV9 to TRBJ2-2; maybe TRBD1 (6 bases). Germline V gives CDR1 SGDLS, CDR2 YYNGEE. The CDR3 runs 15 residues. The V end was cut by 4 bases, the J end by 6 bases, with 16 bases between. This CDR3 reads CASSPGGRFPGELFF. The CDR3 DNA reads TGTGCCAGCAGCCCTGGGGGCAGGTTTCCCGGGGAGCTGTTTTTT.

V is TRBV7-4 and J is TRBJ2-1; maybe TRBD1 (6 bases). V gave up 4 bases and J gave up 6 bases, with 13 bases separating them. This CDR3 contains 14 residues. The germline gives CDR1 SGHVT, CDR2 SQSDAQ. CDR3 region: CASSSQGNGNEQFF. Here the CDR3 DNA reads TGTGCCAGCAGCTCGCAGGGGAACGGCAATGAGCAGTTCTTC.

A few counts support this clone. This sequence joins TRBV6-4 and TRBJ1-2; 7 bases align to TRBD1. The CDR3 covers 14 residues. V dropped 9 bases and J dropped 5; count of bases not matched to a gene: 12. The germline gives CDR1 MRHNA, CDR2 SNTAGT. CDR3 amino acids: CASRTGIFPYGYTF. The CDR3 DNA follows: TGTGCCAGTCGGACAGGAATCTTCCCTTATGGCTACACCTTC.

This clone occurred once. The chain has TRBV9 and TRBJ2-2, with 8 bases identical to TRBD1. Unmatched junction bases numbered 5, after V lost 10 bases and J lost 3 bases. The CDR3 sequence is 13 residues long. Germline V CDR1 and CDR2: SGDLS, YYNGEE. The CDR3 region has the DNA TGTGCCGCGGCACAGGGGGACACCGGGGAGCTGTTTTTT. It yields the protein CAAAQGDTGELFF.

The J gene is TRBJ2-5, the V gene TRBV28; TRBD2 matches at 16 bases. V lost 10 bases, J lost 5 bases, and 13 bases stayed unmatched. Germline lookup yields CDR1 MDHEN and CDR2 SYDVKM. This CDR3 has 17 residues. The CDR3: CATDYLSGLAGGETQYF. In nucleotides, the CDR3 is TGTGCCACCGATTACCTGTCGGGACTAGCGGGAGGGGAGACCCAGTACTTC.

The rearrangement joins TRBV7-2 to TRBJ2-7; 7 bases are shared with TRBD2. Trimming at V came to 2 bases and at J to 2 bases, leaving 9 bases not matched to a gene. The CDR3 is made up of 16 amino acids. In germline, CDR1 is SGHTA, CDR2 FQGNSA. The CDR3 region is CASSLHFASGTYEQYF. Written as DNA, the CDR3 is TGTGCCAGCAGCTTACACTTCGCTAGCGGTACCTACGAGCAGTACTTC.

The J gene is TRBJ2-5, the V gene TRBV7-2; no clear D. With 4 bases removed from V and 4 bases from J, the gap between germline ends came to 7 bases. The CDR3 runs 12 residues. Germline-derived CDR1 and CDR2 are SGHTA and FQGNSA. The DNA of the CDR3 is TGTGCCAGCAGCTCCCGAGGAGAGACCCAGTACTTC. It encodes CASSSRGETQYF.

The gene calls are TRBV4-2 and TRBJ2-7, with D maybe TRBD2 (5 bases). The length of the CDR3 is 18 residues. V lost 0 bases, J lost 0 bases, and 18 bases lay in between. Germline CDR1 is LGHNA and CDR2 is YNFKEQ. CDR3 DNA: TGTGCCAGCAGCCAAGATTCGGGGTCCGACAAGAGCTCCTACGAGCAGTACTTC. It codes for CASSQDSGSDKSSYEQYF.

The CDR3 loop is CASGSVLDTQYF. In nucleotides, the CDR3 is TGTGCTAGTGGTTCCGTACTCGATACGCAGTATTTT. The V and J genes are TRBV12-5 and TRBJ2-3, with no clear D. CDR1 and CDR2 (germline): LGHNT, FRNRAP. This CDR3 comprises 12 residues. The V end lost 4 bases, the J end lost 6 bases, and 8 bases lay between the germline ends.

This clone was counted between two and nine times. The chain joins TRBV5-1 to TRBJ2-1; D gene unclear. V was clipped by 1 base and J by 10 bases, with 6 bases between them. CDR1 and CDR2 (germline): SGHRS, YFSETQ. The CDR3 consists of 11 residues. The CDR3 protein is CASSLSGEQFF. In DNA, the CDR3 is TGCGCCAGCAGCTTGTCCGGGGAGCAGTTCTTC.

This clone was counted a single time. The CDR3 is CSQGPYYNEQFF. CDR3 sequence (DNA): TGTTCACAGGGACCTTACTACAATGAGCAGTTCTTC. The rearrangement uses TRBV5-4 and TRBJ2-1, with TRBD1 as a possible D gene (6 bases). Germline-derived CDR1 and CDR2 are SGHNT and YYREEE (reference sequence). This CDR3 has 12 residues.

The chain recombines TRBV4-3 with TRBJ1-5; 9 bases agree with TRBD1. The CDR3 contains 18 residues. The V gene end was trimmed by 0 bases and the J gene end by 0 bases; junction bases not matched to a gene: 6. Germline V lookup: CDR1 LGHNA, CDR2 YSLEER. CDR3 amino acids: CASSQDRGDRDSNQPQHF. The CDR3 DNA reads as TGCGCCAGCAGCCAAGATCGGGGGGACAGGGATAGCAATCAGCCCCAGCATTTT.